This paragraph reports one TCR beta chain. The data were produced by immunoSEQ multiplex PCR, yet TCRdb's version contains in-frame clones alone and is incomplete. The sample lists over 200,000 clones; 70% to 85% were seen once. This record belongs to a study of blood T cell repertoires in COVID-19. Germline V gene sequence: CDR1 LGHDT, CDR2 YNNKEL (reference sequence). J was trimmed by 0 bases and V by 4 bases; bases with no gene match: 12. CDR3 length: 18 amino acids. The sequence came from a woman of 80 years or more with acute or convalescent COVID-19. The V gene is TRBV3-1 (or the pseudogene TRBV3-2), the J gene TRBJ1-5, with TRBD1 identical over 7 bases. Input material: peripheral blood. The CDR3: CASSRGDPTGTSNQPQHF. The DNA for the CDR3 is TGTGCCAGCAGCCGCGGAGATCCGACAGGGACTAGCAATCAGCCCCAGCATTTT.